This T cell receptor beta chain was sequenced during a study of T cell responses to AZD1222 COVID-19 vaccine. Study results and caveats: Spike-spanning, vaccine-associated CD4 TCRs were dominant at 160-218 and 743-854. Donors were chiefly white British, with a greater number of females, and clonal diversity was perhaps underestimated. Unmutated variant regions are reportedly targeted by nearly half of spike-specific TCRs.

Germline loops: CDR1 MNHNY, CDR2 SVGAGI (reference sequence). Trimming took off 2 bases at V and 0 bases at J, with 7 bases between the two ends. The length of the CDR3 is 14 residues. Turning to this clone: Antigen specificity is unknown.

Measured with immunoSEQ multiplex PCR; TCRdb has only the in-frame clones, and not every one. In the table there are 90,000 to 110,000 clones, roughly 90% of which are singletons. The sequence came from an adult in good health. Sequenced here: peripheral blood, sampled on day 0 of MenACWY control vaccination. This rearrangement joins TRBV6-6 to TRBJ2-5; D is unresolved. The CDR3 is CASSYGRYQETQYF. The CDR3 nucleotides are TGTGCCAGCAGTTACGGACGGTACCAAGAGACCCAGTACTTC.